These 5 T cell receptor beta chains came from one sample sequenced in a study of post-analysis software for immune sequencing data. Findings and caveats of the study: In patients, TRBV5-6, TRBV5-1 and TRBV20-1 belonged to 4 or 5 TRBV segments found more frequently than in controls.

Unique molecular identifiers tagged the TCR beta cDNA libraries. TCRdb ran MiXCR on the PCR reads and lists one entry per CDR3 protein. The table lists over 250,000 distinct CDR3 sequences, 36% of them singletons. What these receptors recognize is not known. The sequenced sample was blood. These receptors all stem from a girl between 5 and 17 years old with multiple sclerosis.

This clonotype has at least ten counts. The chain has TRBV9 and TRBJ2-1, with 8 bases lining up with TRBD2. The CDR3 runs to 14 residues. Germline V gene data show CDR1 as SGDLS and CDR2 as YYNGEE. The ends lost 3 bases at V and 4 bases at J; junction bases unmatched: 3. Here the CDR3 DNA reads TGTGCCAGCAGCGGTAGCGGGGCTTACAATGAGCAGTTCTTC. It yields the protein CASSGSGAYNEQFF.

The chain uses TRBV5-1 and TRBJ1-2; D gene uncertain. Germline values: CDR1 SGHRS, CDR2 YFSETQ. V was cut by 4 bases and J by 4 bases, with 8 bases left in between. The CDR3 runs to 12 residues. The CDR3 spells CASSGDAYGYTF. The CDR3 DNA reads as TGCGCCAGCAGCGGCGACGCCTATGGCTACACCTTC.

On this clonotype: A much larger clone sits a single nucleotide away, making a read error possible. This sequence joins TRBV9 and TRBJ2-1; D remains ambiguous. The J call may be mistaken, given a closer DNA end match to TRBJ2-7. The CDR3 totals 12 residues. CDR1 and CDR2 from the germline V gene are SGDLS and YYNGEE. The CDR3 sequence is CASSAGYNEQYF. The CDR3 DNA reads TGTGCCAGCAGCGCCGGATACAATGAGCAGTACTTC.

The chain carries TRBV5-1 and TRBJ2-5; TRBD1 matches at 8 bases. In germline, CDR1 is SGHRS, CDR2 YFSETQ. The ends lost 1 base at V and 5 bases at J; junction bases unmatched: 4. The CDR3 has 14 amino acids. In nucleotides, the CDR3 is TGCGCCAGCAGCTTGAATACAGGGGGGGAGACCCAGTACTTC. Its translation is CASSLNTGGETQYF.

Points on this clonotype: A much more abundant neighbour one base away suggests this may be a read error. The V gene is TRBV5-1, the J gene TRBJ2-5; TRBD2 aligns across 7 bases. Unmatched junction bases numbered 7, after V lost 1 base and J lost 4 bases. CDR1 SGHRS and CDR2 YFSETQ come from the germline V gene. There are 15 residues in the CDR3. CDR3 sequence: CASSLSAGAGETQYF. The CDR3 DNA sequence: TGCGCCAGCAGCTTGTCTGCGGGAGCGGGAGAGACCCAGTACTTC.